Following are 21 T cell receptor beta chains from one sample sequenced in a study of beta chain features in type 1 diabetes. Sequenced material consisted of expressed TCRB transcripts (all of the isolated RNA was reverse transcribed). Assay: immunoSEQ multiplex PCR; the TCRdb copy retains only in-frame clones and omits some. Of about 320,000 clones in the sample, about 14% were seen once. The sequenced sample consisted of central memory CD4+ T cells from blood. The receptors here all came from a young man in good health.

The rearrangement joins TRBV5-1 to TRBJ1-5, with unresolved D. Trimming removed 0 bases from V and 5 bases from J, with 6 bases in between. The CDR3 length is 13 residues. The germline CDR1 and CDR2 sequences are SGHRS and YFSETQ. CDR3 loop: CASSLGADQPQHF. In DNA, the CDR3 is TGCGCCAGCAGCTTGGGGGCGGATCAGCCCCAGCATTTT. Drawing the rest from reference TRBV5-1 and TRBJ1-5, the complete variable domain is KAGVTQTPRYLIKTRGQQVTLSCSPISGHRSVSWYQQTPGQGLQFLFEYFSETQRNKGNFPGRFSGRQFSNSRSEMNVSTLELGDSALYLCASSLGADQPQHFGDGTRLSIL.

CDR3 sequence (DNA): TGCACCAGCAGCCAAGTGGTAGCGGGGGGGTTAGGGGAGCTGTTTTTT. Protein: CTSSQVVAGGLGELFF. The chain couples TRBV1 to TRBJ2-2; TRBD2 was called by the table and not checked on the DNA. TRBV1 is listed as a pseudogene. CDR3 size: 16 residues.

This clone appeared a few times. V and J are TRBV7-2 and TRBJ2-5; TRBD2 is a possible D gene (6 bases). Germline lookup yields CDR1 SGHTA and CDR2 FQGNSA. V lost 5 bases and J 3 bases, leaving 10 bases between the germline ends. The CDR3 runs 13 residues. The CDR3 protein is CASSRGGKETQYF. In DNA form, the CDR3 reads TGTGCCAGCAGCCGGGGCGGGAAAGAGACCCAGTACTTC.

This clone showed up just a few times. The genes are TRBV7-9 and TRBJ2-5; no clear D. The V end lost 5 bases, the J end lost 3 bases, and 7 bases lay between the germline ends. Looked up from germline, CDR1 is SEHNR and CDR2 is FQNEAQ (reference sequence). The CDR3 contains 12 residues. CDR3 amino acids: CASSRPKETQYF. The CDR3 DNA reads as TGTGCCAGCAGCAGACCCAAAGAGACCCAGTACTTC.

The chain is built from TRBV9 and TRBJ2-4; perhaps TRBD2 as D (6 bases). CDR1 is SGDLS, CDR2 YYNGEE, per germline. With 3 bases removed from V and 12 bases from J, the gap between germline ends came to 16 bases. The CDR3 is made up of 13 amino acids. CDR3 in amino acids: CASSAGEGVHQYF. The CDR3 nucleotides are TGTGCCAGCAGCGCGGGGGAAGGGGTACATCAGTACTTC.

This clone showed up just a few times. The CDR3 protein is CASSLDGTGLYEQYV. The CDR3 bases are TGTGCCAGCAGCTTAGACGGGACAGGGCTCTACGAGCAGTACGTC. The chain has TRBV11-2 and TRBJ2-7; 9 bases are shared with TRBD1. The V gene end was trimmed by 0 bases and the J gene end by 3 bases; junction bases not matched to a gene: 3. The CDR3 is made up of 15 amino acids. Germline V CDR1 and CDR2: SGHAT, FQNNGV.

On this clone: This clone may be a read error of a much larger clone one base away. This CDR3 is CASSPGTSTYGQYF. The DNA for the CDR3 is TGTGCCAGCAGCCCCGGGACTAGCACCTACGGGCAGTACTTC. This chain connects TRBV5-6 to TRBJ2-5; 9 bases are shared with TRBD2. V was pared by 4 bases and J by 11 bases, with 12 bases of the junction left unmatched. Germline V CDR1 and CDR2: SGHDT, YYEEEE. The CDR3 runs 14 residues.

This clone was detected only a few times. It may be a read error: a sequence one base away is much more abundant. This sample also contains other DNA sequences that code for the same CDR3. The chain has TRBV7-2 and TRBJ2-3; D not resolved. The CDR3 sequence is 12 residues long. Germline CDR1 is SGHTA and CDR2 is FQGNSA. The V end lost 2 bases, the J end lost 3 bases, and 3 bases lay between the germline ends. CDR3 in DNA: TGTGCCAGCAGCTTAAGTACAGATACGCAGTATTTT. Translated, it gives CASSLSTDTQYF.

The chain employs TRBV7-2 and TRBJ1-5; D is undetermined. The germline CDR1 and CDR2 sequences are SGHTA and FQGNSA. The CDR3 sequence is 15 residues long. The ends were cut back, 4 bases at V and 0 bases at J, with 10 bases in the middle. The CDR3 region has the DNA TGTGCCAGCAGCTCGTCGGGGAATAGCAATCAGCCCCAGCATTTT. The encoded protein is CASSSSGNSNQPQHF.

CDR3 sequence reads: CASSLIAVAWSYEQYF. CDR3 bases: TGTGCCAGCAGCTTAATTGCGGTAGCCTGGTCCTACGAGCAGTACTTC. The chain employs TRBV7-8 and TRBJ2-7; D not certain. This CDR3 is built from 16 residues. Germline V lookup: CDR1 SGHVS, CDR2 FQNEAQ. The ends were cut back, 2 bases at V and 1 base at J, with 15 bases in the middle.

V gene TRBV4-1 combines with J gene TRBJ2-2, with D maybe TRBD2 (8 bases). The length of the CDR3 is 19 residues. Germline CDR1 and CDR2: MGHRA and YSYEKL. V lost 4 bases and J 2 bases, leaving 23 bases between the germline ends. The CDR3 DNA reads TGCGCCAGCAGCCGCACTAGCGGAGGGAGGGGGCATAACACCGGGGAGCTGTTTTTT. This sequence encodes CASSRTSGGRGHNTGELFF.

This clone was seen more than once but under ten times. V gene TRBV7-9 combines with J gene TRBJ2-2; TRBD2 might be the D (6 bases). Trimming left V 6 bases short and J 7 bases short, with 12 bases between. The CDR3 loop spans 13 amino acids. Germline V gene lookup returns CDR1 SEHNR and CDR2 FQNEAQ (reference sequence). The CDR3 region is CASRIGGIGELFF. CDR3 in DNA: TGTGCCAGCAGAATCGGGGGTATCGGGGAGCTGTTTTTT.

CDR3: CASSDPWTGVNEQFF. The CDR3 DNA reads as TGTGCCAGCAGTGACCCCTGGACAGGGGTGAATGAGCAGTTCTTC. This chain links TRBV6-1 with TRBJ2-1; 9 bases line up with TRBD1. V lost 3 bases to trimming and J lost 7 bases; unmatched junction nucleotides: 7. This CDR3 is 15 amino acids long. Germline V gene lookup returns CDR1 MNHNS and CDR2 SASEGT.

This clone was seen a few times. CDR3 region: CASSLTRLYGYTF. The CDR3 DNA reads TGTGCCAGCAGCTTAACCCGCCTCTATGGCTACACCTTC. The gene calls are TRBV11-2 and TRBJ1-2; D uncertain. CDR1 and CDR2 from the germline V gene are SGHAT and FQNNGV. The CDR3 has 13 residues. Trimming left V 2 bases short and J 4 bases short, with 8 bases between.

This clone was found a few times. The V gene is TRBV27, the J gene TRBJ2-5, with 13 positions matching TRBD2. Germline lookup yields CDR1 MNHEY and CDR2 SMNVEV (reference sequence). The trim removed 5 bases at V and 5 bases at J, leaving 20 bases unmatched. The CDR3 is made up of 20 amino acids. DNA for the CDR3: TGTGCCAGCAGTCCAAAAGGGACTAGCGGGAATGGAGGGGTTAGGGAGACCCAGTACTTC. Amino acids: CASSPKGTSGNGGVRETQYF.

Only a few counts were recorded for this clone. The chain carries TRBV25-1 and TRBJ2-5; 7 bases agree with TRBD2. V lost 3 bases and J lost 4; bases outside the gene matches: 5. In germline, CDR1 is MGHDK, CDR2 SYGVNS. The CDR3 has 14 amino acids. The CDR3 DNA sequence: TGTGCCAGCAGTGATCCAGGGAGGGCAGAGACCCAGTACTTC. The encoded protein is CASSDPGRAETQYF.

This sequence joins TRBV11-3 and TRBJ2-3; D is perhaps TRBD1 or TRBD2 (6 bases each). From germline, CDR1 is SGHNT and CDR2 YENEEA. The CDR3 extends over 17 amino acids. The V and J ends lost 5 bases and 0 bases respectively, with 18 bases between them. Here the CDR3 reads CASSPVISGASTDTQYF. In nucleotides, the CDR3 is TGTGCCAGCAGCCCCGTCATTTCGGGGGCTAGCACAGATACGCAGTATTTT.

This clone has only a few counts. This chain joins TRBV7-8 and TRBJ1-1; D is undetermined. The CDR3 runs to 13 residues. V lost 3 bases, J lost 0 bases, and 5 bases lay in between. Germline V gene data show CDR1 as SGHVS and CDR2 as FQNEAQ. In DNA, the CDR3 is TGTGCCAGCAGCTTCGACATGAACACTGAAGCTTTCTTT. The encoded protein is CASSFDMNTEAFF.

The table lists this clone with many counts. The V and J genes are TRBV7-2 and TRBJ2-1, with 10 bases aligning to TRBD2. Trimming cost V 5 bases and J 6 bases; bases outside gene matches: 7. This CDR3 has 15 residues. Per germline, CDR1 SGHTA and CDR2 FQGNSA. This chain's CDR3 is CASSLGTSVANEQFF. The DNA of the CDR3 is TGTGCCAGCAGCCTGGGGACTAGCGTCGCCAATGAGCAGTTCTTC.

The V gene is TRBV5-6, the J gene TRBJ1-3; tentative D call: TRBD1 (5 bases). The V gene lost 2 bases and the J gene lost 0 bases, with 9 bases spanning the gap. Germline lookup yields CDR1 SGHDT and CDR2 YYEEEE. There are 15 residues in the CDR3. CDR3 in amino acids: CASSLRQISGNTIYF. CDR3 nucleotides: TGTGCCAGCAGCTTAAGACAGATCTCTGGAAACACCATATATTTT.

This rearrangement joins TRBV7-9 to TRBJ1-2; 7 nucleotides line up with TRBD1. The germline V gene has CDR1 SEHNR and CDR2 FQNEAQ (reference sequence). CDR3 size: 14 residues. The V gene end was trimmed by 9 bases and the J gene end by 10 bases; junction bases not matched to a gene: 17. In nucleotides, the CDR3 is TGTGCCAGTCGGCTACCCCGGGACAGCCACATCTACACCTTC. Protein sequence: CASRLPRDSHIYTF.